This T cell receptor (beta chain) originates from a study of human T cells and chemical hapten exposure. Study overall: Per-sample variation in TCR yield stemmed mainly from small pooled library volume differences.

Many counts were recorded for this clonotype. The library attached unique molecular identifiers to individual cDNA molecules. Methods used by the authors: Samples had a median of around 96,000 TCRs, ranging about 20,000 to 690,600. TCRdb re-called the RACE reads with MiXCR, one entry per CDR3 protein. TCRdb assigned the V and J calls; the authors' analysis was not used. The sample consists of 50,000 to 70,000 distinct CDR3 sequences, around 6.5% of them appearing once. Specified time point: healthy volunteer bleed at 6 weeks. It was unfractionated whole blood from which total RNA was extracted. Trimming pared 4 bases from V and 4 bases from J, leaving 3 bases between. The CDR3 length is 12 residues. The germline V gene has CDR1 SGHNT and CDR2 YYREEE (reference sequence).

The chain combines TRBV5-4 with TRBJ1-6; D remains ambiguous. This sequence originates from a female donor in good health. Some clones in this sample may be carry-over from other donors' samples. The sequencing input was whole blood. The CDR3 bases are TGTGCCAGCAGCCCTTATAATTCACCCCTCCACTTT. Translated: CASSPYNSPLHF.